This T cell receptor (beta chain) derives from a study of blood T cell repertoires in COVID-19. Turning to the study itself: Some COVID-19 samples were acute and others convalescent; all came from the United States, Italy and Spain. The cDNA or gDNA used as material had been derived from T cells, B-cell-depleted T cells, or PBMCs.

The CDR3 covers 18 residues. Trimming left V 1 base short and J 5 bases short, with 18 bases between. Original data processing: Amplification of reference gene primers was used by the study to estimate nucleated cell counts. Clones were sequenced by immunoSEQ multiplex PCR, and TCRdb holds only the in-frame ones, with some missing. Clone size and the V and J calls come from that table; the DNA yielded D and trimming. There are 100,000 to 150,000 clones in the sample; around 81% occur only once, and approximately 3.9% lies in the top ten. The specimen was peripheral blood. The chain has TRBV23-1 and TRBJ1-6; TRBD1 is a possible D gene (5 bases). TRBV23-1 is an open reading frame whose function is uncertain. The sequence derives from a woman in her forties or fifties with acute or convalescent COVID-19. The CDR3 DNA is TGCGCCAGCAGTCAATTCGTCCAACACAGGTGGGATAATTCACCCCTCCACTTT. The encoded protein is CASSQFVQHRWDNSPLHF.